This T cell receptor beta chain was captured in a study of shared clonotypes between healthy human individuals. Study conclusions and caveats: Memory subsets generally showed smaller estimated richness than naive subsets did. Generation of non-shared clonotypes was less probable than generation of clonotypes shared by all four donors.

On this clone itself: Its antigen is unidentified.

CD8 cells regarded as naive lacked CD45RO, were positively chosen for CCR7, and omitted terminally differentiated effector memory CD45RA+ cells. Methods used by the authors: Quality scores were absent from the junction-only immunoSEQ sequences, so filtering differed. Sequenced by immunoSEQ multiplex PCR; TCRdb stores in-frame clones only, minus some. The D gene and trimming were derived from the DNA, and the V and J assignments and clone size from that table. The sample yields some 2,000,000 clones, roughly 94% seen once. The receptor comes from a man between 18 and 29 years old in good health. The sample consisted of naive CD8+ T cells sorted from blood.

CDR3 bases: TGTGCCAGCAGCCAAGAGGAGGGGGCCGGGCAGCCCCAGCATTTT. Translated: CASSQEEGAGQPQHF. The chain is built from TRBV4-2 and TRBJ1-5; TRBD1 matches 7 bases. The germline V gene has CDR1 LGHNA and CDR2 YNFKEQ. The V segment lost 0 bases and the J segment 7 bases; nucleotides outside the gene matches: 6. The CDR3 length is 15 residues.